A single T cell receptor (beta chain) is shown here with its context. What it binds is unknown. This sample is drawn from a study of CXCR3-negative and CXCR3-positive naive CD8 T cells. Study-wide context: Per-library TRB read counts averaged about 1.5 +/- 0.3 million, adding up to some 150 million in total. Study-wide results and caveats: Both naive subsets carried similar amounts of surface CD5, so TCR strength was inferred from TRB CDR3 properties. Much lower diversity was found in memory CD8+ cells, while both naive subsets had comparably high diversity. Expression of CXCR3 was partially reduced after cryopreservation, and fresh PBMCs were used in most assays.

With UMI labels, 5' RACE was used to prepare the TRB cDNA libraries. TCRdb reprocessed the 5' RACE reads, with one entry per CDR3 protein and no DNA. This sample lists approximately 37,000 distinct CDR3 sequences; its ten largest clones have 6.5% to 8.5%. Sequencing was carried out using memory CD8+ T cells from blood. The clonotype originates from a human donor in good health. Some clones in this sample may be carry-over from other donors' samples.

CDR3 region: CASSLAGGFNEQFF. This chain joins TRBV7-2 and TRBJ2-1; TCRdb lists TRBD1, though no DNA is available to test this call. CDR1 and CDR2 from the germline V gene are SGHTA and FQGNSA. The CDR3 contains 14 residues.